This T cell receptor beta chain originates from a study of blood T cell repertoires in COVID-19. The overall study: Nucleic acid was either cDNA or gDNA, and it came from T cells, B-cell-depleted T cells, or PBMCs.

Only in-frame clones appear in the TCRdb table, and some are missing; sequencing was by immunoSEQ multiplex PCR. The table shows some 140,000 clones, with approximately 81% occurring only once. This clone was detected only a few times. The CDR3 has 15 residues. The V gene end was trimmed by 4 bases and the J gene end by 5 bases; junction bases not matched to a gene: 5. CDR1 is MNHEY, CDR2 SVGAGI, per germline. The rearrangement uses TRBV6-5 and TRBJ1-6, with TRBD1 matching 7 bases. This receptor was obtained from a man aged 35 to 55 with acute COVID-19. Sample: PBMCs or T cells enriched from blood (not recorded which). The CDR3 sequence is CASSSTRGDNSPLHF. DNA of the CDR3: TGTGCCAGCAGTTCCACCAGGGGGGATAATTCACCCCTCCACTTT.